A single sample is the source of the 7 T cell receptor beta chains below, sequenced in a study of control samples from healthy donors and cancer patients. Assay used: immunoSEQ multiplex PCR; TCRdb lists only in-frame clones, some missing. This sample carries under 450,000 clones, 90% of them seen once, and the ten largest clones take 5.5% to 8%. The sample consisted of PBMCs. Receptor source: a man aged 35 to 55 with head and neck cancer.

The chain links TRBV7-2 to TRBJ2-2; tentative D call: TRBD2 (6 bases). CDR1 and CDR2 from the germline V gene are SGHTA and FQGNSA. The CDR3 extends over 15 amino acids. The V end was cut by 0 bases, the J end by 3 bases, with 8 bases between. CDR3 sequence reads: CASSLAGGDTGELFF. The DNA for the CDR3 is TGTGCCAGCAGCTTAGCGGGAGGCGACACCGGGGAGCTGTTTTTT.

The chain couples TRBV5-1 to TRBJ2-3; D is uncertain. This CDR3 has 13 amino acids. Germline V CDR1 and CDR2: SGHRS, YFSETQ. V lost 1 base and J 4 bases, leaving 7 bases between the germline ends. The chain's CDR3 is CASSLTLSDTQYF. The CDR3 DNA follows: TGCGCCAGCAGCTTGACGCTTTCAGATACGCAGTATTTT.

To note about this clone: Its ends do not fully match the called genes, so a read error is possible. The chain employs TRBV6-1 and TRBJ2-4; perhaps TRBD1 as D (5 bases). The CDR3 extends over 14 amino acids. CDR1 is MNHNS and CDR2 is SASEGT in the germline V gene. Here the CDR3 DNA reads TGTGCCAGCACTGAAGGGGTAGCCAAAAACATTCAGTACTTC. It encodes CASTEGVAKNIQYF.

The chain joins TRBV28 to TRBJ2-7; 9 bases map to TRBD1. The junction had 16 bases not matched to a gene; V was cut back by 3 bases and J by 1 base. Germline lookup yields CDR1 MDHEN and CDR2 SYDVKM. This CDR3 has 19 amino acids. This chain's CDR3 is CASSFEVTGGLLQSYEQYF. Here the CDR3 DNA reads TGTGCCAGCAGTTTTGAGGTGACAGGGGGACTCCTACAATCCTACGAGCAGTACTTC.

This chain joins TRBV6-5 and TRBJ1-2, with 8 bases fitting TRBD1. The V and J ends lost 6 bases and 2 bases, in that order; junction bases with no gene match: 8. CDR1 is MNHEY and CDR2 is SVGAGI in the germline V gene. The CDR3 contains 15 residues. The CDR3 DNA reads TGTGCCAGCAGGGGCCGGACAGGGACGAACTATGGCTACACCTTC. Protein: CASRGRTGTNYGYTF.

The J gene is TRBJ2-3, the V gene TRBV7-3, with D tentatively TRBD2 (5 bases). The CDR3 has 14 amino acids. CDR1 and CDR2 from the germline V gene are SGHTA and FQGTGA. Trimming shortened V by 2 bases and J by 1 base, and 7 bases separated the two germline ends. The CDR3 spells CASSLYGGTDTQYF. CDR3 DNA sequence: TGTGCCAGCAGCTTATACGGGGGCACAGATACGCAGTATTTT.

The chain carries TRBV6-5 and TRBJ2-6; D is possibly TRBD1 (5 bases). Trimming removed 7 bases from V and 2 bases from J, with 12 bases in between. Germline-derived CDR1 and CDR2 are MNHEY and SVGAGI. This CDR3 comprises 15 residues. The CDR3 region has the DNA TGTGCCAGCACAGAGGACACGACTGGGGCCAACGTCCTGACTTTC. Translating gives CASTEDTTGANVLTF.